These 9 T cell receptor beta chains were all obtained from the same sample, sequenced in a study of blood T cells in healthy people across ages (dated by TCRdb to the mid-2010s). Libraries were prepared through 5' RACE. These reads were obtained on an Illumina HiSeq 2500. A second about 7 to 12 cycle PCR used a sample-barcoded 5' primer and a J-beta primer mix. The raw public reads went through TCRdb reprocessing: fastp at Q25, MiXCR clone calling, in-frame beta chains kept. Records with the same CDR3 protein are collapsed into one entry carrying the most frequent genes and DNA. The sample data list around 800,000 distinct CDR3 sequences, and about half of these were observed just once. The ten largest clones add up to about a sixth of the sample. The sample was blood. The receptors come from an older man in good health.

Only one count was recorded for this clonotype. The rearrangement joins TRBV6-1 to TRBJ2-3; D might be TRBD2 (6 bases). This CDR3 comprises 14 residues. Looked up from germline, CDR1 is MNHNS and CDR2 is SASEGT. The V gene lost 5 bases and the J gene lost 6 bases, with 15 bases spanning the gap. The CDR3 spells CASSWGGPRDTQYF. The CDR3 coding sequence is TGTGCCAGCAGTTGGGGAGGTCCGAGGGATACGCAGTATTTT.

This clonotype has more than one count but fewer than ten. V usage is TRBV7-9 and J usage is TRBJ2-7; TRBD2 matches 12 bases. The CDR3 covers 18 residues. V shed 4 bases, J shed 3 bases, and the junction held 13 bases outside the gene matches. Germline V lookup: CDR1 SEHNR, CDR2 FQNEAQ (reference sequence). The CDR3 region is CASSSGTSGRWIYYEQYF. The CDR3 DNA is TGTGCCAGCAGCTCCGGGACTAGCGGGCGGTGGATTTACTACGAGCAGTACTTC.

Concerning this clonotype: A much larger clone differs by one base, so this may be a read error. The V call is TRBV3-1, the J call TRBJ2-1; D may be TRBD1 (6 bases). The ends were cut back, 0 bases at V and 8 bases at J, with 11 bases in the middle. This CDR3 region has 14 residues. The germline V gene encodes CDR1 LGHDT and CDR2 YNNKEL (reference sequence). The DNA of the CDR3 is TGTGCCAGCAGCCAAGAGACAGGTAGCGATGAGCAGTTCTTC. This encodes CASSQETGSDEQFF.

The CDR3 region is CASSSGRVSTDTQYF. The CDR3 DNA reads TGCGCCAGCAGCTCAGGGAGGGTTAGCACAGATACGCAGTATTTT. The rearrangement uses TRBV5-1 and TRBJ2-3; 7 bases are shared with TRBD2. Germline values: CDR1 SGHRS, CDR2 YFSETQ. J lost 0 bases, V lost 3 bases, and 4 bases had no gene match. CDR3 length: 15 amino acids.

The rearrangement links TRBV14 to TRBJ1-1; 7 bases line up with TRBD1. After removal of 0 bases from V and 6 bases from J, the junction contained 1 base not matched to a gene. The CDR3 loop spans 13 amino acids. Germline-derived CDR1 and CDR2 are SGHDN and FVKESK. The CDR3 nucleotides read TGTGCCAGCAGCCAAGATGGGACAGCTGAAGCTTTCTTT. Translating gives CASSQDGTAEAFF.

This clonotype has ten or more counts. This chain links TRBV5-1 with TRBJ2-7; no definite D call. With 0 bases removed from V and 5 bases from J, the gap between germline ends came to 15 bases. The germline V gene encodes CDR1 SGHRS and CDR2 YFSETQ. This CDR3 is built from 15 residues. The DNA for the CDR3 is TGCGCCAGCAGCTTGGAATTTGGCTACAAGCACGAGCAGTACTTC. Its translation: CASSLEFGYKHEQYF.

The chain uses TRBV3-1 and TRBJ2-4, with 9 nucleotides matching TRBD2. V dropped 4 bases and J dropped 0; count of bases not matched to a gene: 4. Germline loops: CDR1 LGHDT, CDR2 YNNKEL (reference sequence). The CDR3 sequence is 16 residues long. CDR3 residues: CASSRSGSLAKNIQYF. CDR3 coding DNA: TGTGCCAGCAGCCGTAGCGGGAGCTTAGCCAAAAACATTCAGTACTTC.

This clonotype has more than one count but fewer than ten. The chain uses TRBV10-1 and TRBJ2-5, with TRBD2 as a possible D gene (6 bases). Trimming removed 2 bases from V and 5 bases from J, with 9 bases in between. This CDR3 comprises 13 residues. The germline V gene has CDR1 WNHNN and CDR2 SYGVQD (reference sequence). The CDR3 DNA is TGCGCCAGCAGTGAGGGGACTCTGGAGACCCAGTACTTC. Translated: CASSEGTLETQYF.

This clonotype was counted a single time. V is TRBV30 and J is TRBJ2-5, with D possibly matching TRBD1 (5 bases). The V end was cut by 7 bases, the J end by 11 bases, with 23 bases between. Germline V gene sequence: CDR1 GTSNPN, CDR2 SVGIG (reference sequence). CDR3 length: 13 residues. The CDR3 sequence: CALGRVGSNEQYF. CDR3 DNA sequence: TGTGCCTTAGGCAGGGTTGGGTCGAATGAGCAGTACTTC.